These 23 T cell receptor beta chains came from one sample sequenced in a study of shared clonotypes between healthy human individuals. Measured with immunoSEQ multiplex PCR; TCRdb has only the in-frame clones, and not every one. The sample has around 2,000,000 clones, 90% to 95% seen once. Positive CCR7 selection of CD45RO-negative cells yielded the naive CD8 cells, and terminally differentiated effector memory CD45RA+ cells were excluded. The sample comprised naive CD8+ T cells from PBMCs. These receptors were taken from a man between 18 and 35 years old in good health. Some clones in this sample may be carry-over from other donors' samples.

In DNA, the CDR3 is TGTGCCAGCAGCCCGCTGGGGGTCGGTCAGCCCCAGCATTTT. The encoded protein is CASSPLGVGQPQHF. J is TRBJ1-5 and V is TRBV7-6, with D maybe TRBD1 (5 bases). V lost 5 bases, J lost 6 bases, and 14 bases lay in between. Germline CDR1 reads SGHVS; CDR2 reads FNYEAQ. CDR3 length equals 14 residues.

This clone was observed once. The chain is built from TRBV7-6 and TRBJ2-7; D may correspond to TRBD1 or TRBD2 (6 bases each). Trimming pared 0 bases from V and 5 bases from J, leaving 23 bases between. Germline V gives CDR1 SGHVS, CDR2 FNYEAQ. There are 18 residues in the CDR3. Here the CDR3 reads CASSLAPGEALLGHEQYF. In DNA form, the CDR3 reads TGTGCCAGCAGCTTAGCTCCAGGGGAGGCACTACTAGGGCACGAGCAGTACTTC.

The rearrangement joins TRBV27 to TRBJ2-2, with D perhaps matching TRBD1 (6 bases). The CDR3 is 15 amino acids. V was clipped by 1 base and J by 3 bases, with 9 bases between them. The germline V gene encodes CDR1 MNHEY and CDR2 SMNVEV (reference sequence). CDR3 in amino acids: CASSLYPGDTGELFF. DNA for the CDR3: TGTGCCAGCAGTTTATACCCAGGGGACACCGGGGAGCTGTTTTTT.

The chain uses TRBV13 and TRBJ2-5; 9 positions agree with TRBD2. J was trimmed by 4 bases and V by 5 bases; bases with no gene match: 11. This CDR3 contains 16 residues. Germline V gives CDR1 PRHDT, CDR2 FYEKMQ (reference sequence). This chain's CDR3 is CASSQIAGVVRETQYF. The CDR3 nucleotides are TGTGCCAGCAGCCAGATAGCGGGAGTGGTTCGAGAGACCCAGTACTTC.

About this clone: Distinct nucleotide sequences in the sample also encode this CDR3. The rearrangement links TRBV6-5 to TRBJ2-3; D not resolved. The V gene's germline CDR1 is MNHEY and CDR2 SVGAGI. This CDR3 has 12 amino acids. V shed 2 bases and J shed 5 bases, with 5 bases lying between them. Here the CDR3 reads CASSYAGDTQYF. The CDR3, as DNA: TGTGCCAGCAGTTACGCAGGAGATACGCAGTATTTT.

The chain couples TRBV29-1 to TRBJ2-5; 7 positions agree with TRBD2. In germline, CDR1 is SQVTM, CDR2 ANQGSEA. The CDR3 has 14 amino acids. V lost 3 bases and J lost 4; bases outside the gene matches: 8. The CDR3 region is CSVEYRGRGETQYF. DNA for the CDR3: TGCAGCGTTGAGTACCGGGGGAGGGGAGAGACCCAGTACTTC.

Turning to this clone: This CDR3 is also generated by other DNA sequences in the sample. The V call is TRBV7-9, the J call TRBJ2-7, with D possibly being TRBD1 (5 bases). Germline V gene lookup returns CDR1 SEHNR and CDR2 FQNEAQ (reference sequence). This CDR3 has 14 amino acids. The V end was cut by 3 bases, the J end by 2 bases, with 11 bases between. CDR3 region: CASSLSGRAYEQYF. The CDR3 DNA sequence: TGTGCCAGCAGCTTGAGTGGCAGGGCCTACGAGCAGTACTTC. Together with reference TRBV7-9 and TRBJ2-7, the CDR3 gives the full variable domain: DTGVSQNPRHKITKRGQNVTFRCDPISEHNRLYWYRQTLGQGPEFLTYFQNEAQLEKSRLLSDRFSAERPKGSFSTLEIQRTEQGDSAMYLCASSLSGRAYEQYFGPGTRLTVT.

In its sample, this clone was seen once. The chain links TRBV19 to TRBJ2-5, with 10 bases identical to TRBD2. Per the germline V gene, CDR1 is LNHDA and CDR2 is SQIVND (reference sequence). Trimming took 5 bases from V and 5 from J; bases not matched to a gene: 8. The CDR3 is 15 amino acids. In DNA, the CDR3 is TGTGCCAGTAGTTCAAGGACTAGCGGCCGGGAGACCCAGTACTTC. It specifies CASSSRTSGRETQYF.

CDR3 DNA: TGTGCCAGCAGGATAGGGGGACTCTCAGATACGCAGTATTTT. It translates to CASRIGGLSDTQYF. The V call is TRBV6-1, the J call TRBJ2-3; D could derive from TRBD1 or TRBD2 (6 bases each). The germline gives CDR1 MNHNS, CDR2 SASEGT. The CDR3 contains 14 residues. Between the trimmed V and J ends, which lost 6 bases and 4 bases, there was a span of 14 bases.

This chain connects TRBV12-5 to TRBJ2-5, with D hard to call. Germline assignment: CDR1 LGHNT and CDR2 FRNRAP. Trimming shortened V by 1 base and J by 3 bases, and 0 bases separated the two germline ends. The CDR3 consists of 11 residues. For the CDR3, the DNA is TGTGCTAGTGGTTTGGAAGAGACCCAGTACTTC. It is translated as CASGLEETQYF. Drawing the rest from reference TRBV12-5 and TRBJ2-5, the complete variable domain is DARVTQTPRHKVTEMGQEVTMRCQPILGHNTVFWYRQTMMQGLELLAYFRNRAPLDDSGMPKDRFSAEMPDATLATLKIQPSEPRDSAVYFCASGLEETQYFGPGTRLLVL.

This clone was seen only a few times. The chain couples TRBV25-1 to TRBJ1-2, with a possible D match to TRBD1 (5 bases). The length of the CDR3 is 14 residues. Looked up from germline, CDR1 is MGHDK and CDR2 is SYGVNS. V lost 6 bases, J lost 6 bases, and 17 bases lay in between. DNA for the CDR3: TGTGCCAGCAGGAGCCGCCGGGGAGGGGATGGCTACACCTTC. It yields the protein CASRSRRGGDGYTF.

This clone has just a few counts. The chain employs TRBV7-3 and TRBJ2-2; D unclear. Germline values: CDR1 SGHTA, CDR2 FQGTGA. Trimming shortened V by 5 bases and J by 6 bases, and 7 bases separated the two germline ends. This CDR3 has 12 residues. The CDR3 sequence is CASSPRAGELFF. CDR3 coding DNA: TGTGCCAGCAGCCCACGCGCCGGGGAGCTGTTTTTT. Using reference TRBV7-3 and TRBJ2-2 for the parts outside the CDR3, the full variable domain is GAGVSQTPSNKVTEKGKYVELRCDPISGHTALYWYRQSLGQGPEFLIYFQGTGAADDSGLPNDRFFAVRPEGSVSTLKIQRTERGDSAVYLCASSPRAGELFFGEGSRLTVL.

The chain recombines TRBV13 with TRBJ2-7, with D possibly TRBD2 on 6 matching bases. V gave up 4 bases and J gave up 4 bases, with 17 bases separating them. The length of the CDR3 is 15 residues. The V gene's germline CDR1 is PRHDT and CDR2 FYEKMQ (reference sequence). CDR3 bases: TGTGCCAGCAGCTCACCGCTGGAAGGAGGGTACGAGCAGTACTTC. It translates to CASSSPLEGGYEQYF.

The J gene is TRBJ2-5, the V gene TRBV5-6, with a weak D call TRBD2 (6 bases). The CDR3 is 16 residues long. The germline gives CDR1 SGHDT, CDR2 YYEEEE. Trimming took 3 bases from V and 5 from J, leaving 20 bases between them. CDR3 sequence (DNA): TGTGCCAGCAGCTCCTCGGTATGGGAGGCGACTGAGACCCAGTACTTC. The encoded protein is CASSSSVWEATETQYF. Together with reference TRBV5-6 and TRBJ2-5, the CDR3 gives the full variable domain: DAGVTQSPTHLIKTRGQQVTLRCSPKSGHDTVSWYQQALGQGPQFIFQYYEEEERQRGNFPDRFSGHQFPNYSSELNVNALLLGDSALYLCASSSSVWEATETQYFGPGTRLLVL.

Of note for this clone: Other DNA sequences from this sample encode an identical CDR3 as well. This chain links TRBV5-1 with TRBJ2-7; possibly TRBD1 or TRBD2 for D (5 bases each). Germline lookup yields CDR1 SGHRS and CDR2 YFSETQ. This CDR3 spans 11 amino acids. V was cut by 4 bases and J by 4 bases, with 6 bases left in between. In nucleotides, the CDR3 is TGCGCCAGCAGCGGGGGTTACGAGCAGTACTTC. Translated: CASSGGYEQYF. The variable domain in full, with the rest retrieved from reference TRBV5-1 and TRBJ2-7, is KAGVTQTPRYLIKTRGQQVTLSCSPISGHRSVSWYQQTPGQGLQFLFEYFSETQRNKGNFPGRFSGRQFSNSRSEMNVSTLELGDSALYLCASSGGYEQYFGPGTRLTVT.

The chain has TRBV18 and TRBJ2-5, with D unclear. The V end was cut by 0 bases, the J end by 1 base, with 12 bases between. This CDR3 has 16 residues. Germline assignment: CDR1 KGHSH and CDR2 LQKENI. CDR3 residues: CASSPPPLGPQETQYF. Written as DNA, the CDR3 is TGTGCCAGCTCACCACCCCCCCTCGGCCCCCAAGAGACCCAGTACTTC.

The rearrangement links TRBV7-9 to TRBJ1-5, with no clear D. Trimming shortened V by 5 bases and J by 2 bases, and 13 bases separated the two germline ends. Per the germline V gene, CDR1 is SEHNR and CDR2 is FQNEAQ (reference sequence). The CDR3 is 15 amino acids. The CDR3 DNA reads as TGTGCCAGCAGCCCTGTTGCGCTGCGCAATCAGCCCCAGCATTTT. Its protein is CASSPVALRNQPQHF.

The chain couples TRBV4-1 to TRBJ2-3; D gene unclear. The CDR3 spans 15 residues. The germline V gene encodes CDR1 MGHRA and CDR2 YSYEKL. V was cut by 2 bases and J by 3 bases, with 12 bases left in between. The CDR3 here is CASSQRELSTDTQYF. The CDR3 DNA reads TGCGCCAGCAGCCAAAGAGAATTGAGTACAGATACGCAGTATTTT.

This sequence joins TRBV18 and TRBJ1-2, with D uncertain. Trimming stripped 0 bases from V and 3 bases from J, with 8 bases between. The CDR3 covers 14 residues. CDR1 is KGHSH, CDR2 LQKENI, per germline. In nucleotides, the CDR3 is TGTGCCAGCTCACCACCAGCCACCTACTATGGCTACACCTTC. Encoded protein: CASSPPATYYGYTF.

The gene calls are TRBV29-1 and TRBJ2-7; no clear D. Germline-derived CDR1 and CDR2 are SQVTM and ANQGSEA. This CDR3 contains 13 residues. V gave up 5 bases and J gave up 0 bases, with 11 bases separating them. Here the CDR3 DNA reads TGCAGCGTTTTAGGCGATCCCTCCTACGAGCAGTACTTC. Translated: CSVLGDPSYEQYF.

This clone was recorded a few times. Other DNA sequences within the sample encode an identical CDR3. This chain links TRBV27 with TRBJ2-7, with 9 bases fitting TRBD2. There are 14 residues in the CDR3. Germline assignment: CDR1 MNHEY and CDR2 SMNVEV (reference sequence). V trimming: 4 bases; J trimming: 2 bases; junction bases outside the gene matches: 3. CDR3 amino acids: CASSSGLAPYEQYF. The CDR3 DNA is TGTGCCAGCAGTTCGGGACTAGCACCCTACGAGCAGTACTTC.

This clone is a singleton in its sample. A single base separates this from a much larger clone, so it may be a read error. The rearrangement uses TRBV28 and TRBJ1-1; D gene ambiguous. From germline, CDR1 is MDHEN and CDR2 SYDVKM. The CDR3 covers 11 residues. V was pared by 2 bases and J by 4 bases, with 2 bases between. CDR3 DNA sequence: TGTGCCAGCAGTTTAAGCACTGAAGCTTTCTTT. Amino acids: CASSLSTEAFF.

Here the CDR3 reads CASRIVETQYF. The CDR3 region has the DNA TGCGCCAGCAGAATTGTAGAGACCCAGTACTTC. The J gene is TRBJ2-5, the V gene TRBV4-3; D is ambiguous. The CDR3 has 11 amino acids. Germline CDR1 and CDR2: LGHNA and YSLEER. The V gene lost 6 bases and the J gene lost 4 bases, with 6 bases spanning the gap.